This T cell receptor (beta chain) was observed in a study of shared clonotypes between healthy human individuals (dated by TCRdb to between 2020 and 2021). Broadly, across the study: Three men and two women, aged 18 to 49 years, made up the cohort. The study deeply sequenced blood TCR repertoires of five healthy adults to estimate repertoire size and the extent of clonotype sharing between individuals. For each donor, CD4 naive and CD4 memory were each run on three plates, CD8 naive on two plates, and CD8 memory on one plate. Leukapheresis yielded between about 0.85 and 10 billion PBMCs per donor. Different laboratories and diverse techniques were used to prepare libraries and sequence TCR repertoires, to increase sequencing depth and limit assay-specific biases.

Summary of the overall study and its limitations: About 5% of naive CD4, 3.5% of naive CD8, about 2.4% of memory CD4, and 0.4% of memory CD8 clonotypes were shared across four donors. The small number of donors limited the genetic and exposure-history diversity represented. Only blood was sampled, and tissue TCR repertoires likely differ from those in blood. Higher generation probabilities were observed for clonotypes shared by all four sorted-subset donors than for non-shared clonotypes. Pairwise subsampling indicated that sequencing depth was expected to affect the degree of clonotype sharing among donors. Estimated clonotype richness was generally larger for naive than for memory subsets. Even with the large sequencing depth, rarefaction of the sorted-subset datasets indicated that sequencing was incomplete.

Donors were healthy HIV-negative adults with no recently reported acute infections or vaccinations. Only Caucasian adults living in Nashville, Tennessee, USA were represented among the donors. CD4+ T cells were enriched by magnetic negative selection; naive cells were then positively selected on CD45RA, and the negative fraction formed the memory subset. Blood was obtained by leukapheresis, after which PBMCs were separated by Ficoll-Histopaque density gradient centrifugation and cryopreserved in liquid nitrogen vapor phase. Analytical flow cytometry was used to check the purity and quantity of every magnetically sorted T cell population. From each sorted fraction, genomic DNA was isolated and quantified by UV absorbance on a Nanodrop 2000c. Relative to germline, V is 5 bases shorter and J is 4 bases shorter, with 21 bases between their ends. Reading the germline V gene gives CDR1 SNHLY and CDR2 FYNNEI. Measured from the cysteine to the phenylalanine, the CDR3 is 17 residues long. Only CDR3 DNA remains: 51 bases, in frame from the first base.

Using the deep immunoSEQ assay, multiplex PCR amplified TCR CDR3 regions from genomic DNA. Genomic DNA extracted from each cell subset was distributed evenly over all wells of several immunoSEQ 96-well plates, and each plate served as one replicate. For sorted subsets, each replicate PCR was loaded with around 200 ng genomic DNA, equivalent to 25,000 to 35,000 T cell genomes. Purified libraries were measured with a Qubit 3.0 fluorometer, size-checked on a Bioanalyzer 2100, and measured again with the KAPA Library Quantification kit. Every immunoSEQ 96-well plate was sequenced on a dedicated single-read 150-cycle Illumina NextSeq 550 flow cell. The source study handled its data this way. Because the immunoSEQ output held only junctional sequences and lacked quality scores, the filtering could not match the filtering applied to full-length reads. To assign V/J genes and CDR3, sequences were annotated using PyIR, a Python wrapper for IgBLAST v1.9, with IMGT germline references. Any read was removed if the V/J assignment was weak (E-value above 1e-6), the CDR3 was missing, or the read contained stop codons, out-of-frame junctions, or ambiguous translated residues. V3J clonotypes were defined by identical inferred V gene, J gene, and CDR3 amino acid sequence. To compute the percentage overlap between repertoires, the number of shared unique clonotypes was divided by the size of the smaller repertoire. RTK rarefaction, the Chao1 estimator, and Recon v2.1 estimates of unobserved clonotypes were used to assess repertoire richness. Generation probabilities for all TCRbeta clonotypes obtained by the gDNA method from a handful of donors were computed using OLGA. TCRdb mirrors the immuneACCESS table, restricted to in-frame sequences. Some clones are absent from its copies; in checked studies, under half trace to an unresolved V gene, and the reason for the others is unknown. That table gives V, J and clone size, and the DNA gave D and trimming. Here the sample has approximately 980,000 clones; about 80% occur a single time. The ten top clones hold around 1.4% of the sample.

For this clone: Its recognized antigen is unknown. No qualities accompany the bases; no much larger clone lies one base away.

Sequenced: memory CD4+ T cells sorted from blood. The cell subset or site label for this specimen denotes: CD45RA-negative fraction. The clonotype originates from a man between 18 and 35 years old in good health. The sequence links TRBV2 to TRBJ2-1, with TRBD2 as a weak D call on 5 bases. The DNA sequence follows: TGTGCCAGCAGTTACTCCCGGACTGGGTTCGGGTACAATGAGCAGTTCTTC. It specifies CASSYSRTGFGYNEQFF. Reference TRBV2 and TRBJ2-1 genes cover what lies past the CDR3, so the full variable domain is EPEVTQTPSHQVTQMGQEVILRCVPISNHLYFYWYRQILGQKVEFLVSFYNNEISEKSEIFDDQFSVERPDGSNFTLKIRSTKLEDSAMYFCASSYSRTGFGYNEQFFGPGTRLTVL.